These 31 T cell receptor beta chains originate from one sample sequenced in a study of T-cell memory formation after mild COVID-19. TCRdb itself ran the 5' RACE reads through MiXCR, one entry per CDR3 protein. The sample holds about 620,000 distinct CDR3 sequences, approximately 18% seen once. Sequencing was done on a sample of PBMCs or a T cell subset sorted from them (not recorded which). These receptors came from an adult woman who had mild COVID-19 (a few samples of this study predate the infection). Cell type and time point are not known.

The chain couples TRBV15 to TRBJ2-1; D possibly corresponds to TRBD2 (5 bases). V lost 0 bases and J 4 bases, leaving 10 bases between the germline ends. Germline CDR1 LNHNV, CDR2 YYDKDF (reference sequence). This CDR3 has 15 amino acids. The chain's CDR3 is CATSREAAGYNEQFF. CDR3 sequence (DNA): TGTGCCACCAGCAGAGAAGCGGCAGGTTACAATGAGCAGTTCTTC.

This clonotype showed up just a few times. The chain recombines TRBV28 with TRBJ1-3; the D gene is possibly TRBD1 (5 bases). Trimming left V 5 bases short and J 7 bases short, with 27 bases between. The CDR3 runs to 18 residues. CDR1 and CDR2 (germline): MDHEN, SYDVKM. In DNA, the CDR3 is TGTGCCAGCAGTCTCAACCACCGGGACGGGCCTGGGGTCAACACCATATATTTT. This encodes CASSLNHRDGPGVNTIYF.

This clonotype was counted many times. The chain has TRBV7-9 and TRBJ2-7, with D possibly being TRBD1 (6 bases). V dropped 2 bases and J dropped 1 base, with 12 bases sitting between them. The CDR3 extends over 15 amino acids. Germline CDR1 SEHNR, CDR2 FQNEAQ (reference sequence). The CDR3 sequence: CASSLPQGTSYEQYF. CDR3 nucleotide sequence: TGTGCCAGCAGCTTACCACAGGGCACATCCTACGAGCAGTACTTC.

This clonotype appeared a few times. The V and J genes are TRBV5-6 and TRBJ1-2, with unresolved D. CDR1 and CDR2 from the germline V gene are SGHDT and YYEEEE. This CDR3 is built from 13 residues. V lost 4 bases and J lost 4, with 11 bases in between. The CDR3 is CASSQRRLYGYTF. The CDR3 bases are TGTGCCAGCAGCCAGCGGCGACTCTATGGCTACACCTTC.

J is TRBJ2-5 and V is TRBV5-5, with D unclear. The ends were cut back, 2 bases at V and 3 bases at J, with 5 bases in the middle. Germline V gene sequence: CDR1 SGHKS, CDR2 YYEKEE (reference sequence). The CDR3 covers 12 residues. The DNA for the CDR3 is TGTGCCAGCAGCTTTTGGGAAGAGACCCAGTACTTC. Translation gives CASSFWEETQYF.

This clonotype was seen more than once but under ten times. The J gene is TRBJ2-5, the V gene TRBV7-9, with a weak D call TRBD2 (5 bases). There are 15 residues in the CDR3. Deletions cut 2 bases from V and 2 bases from J, with 12 bases between. Germline CDR1 SEHNR, CDR2 FQNEAQ (reference sequence). The CDR3 reads CASSLSFSGQETQYF. The CDR3 region has the DNA TGTGCCAGCAGCTTATCGTTCAGCGGACAAGAGACCCAGTACTTC.

This clonotype has at least ten counts. The chain combines TRBV7-8 with TRBJ2-7; possibly TRBD2 for D (5 bases). Per the germline V gene, CDR1 is SGHVS and CDR2 is FQNEAQ. V lost 5 bases and J 0 bases, leaving 11 bases between the germline ends. The CDR3 sequence is 14 residues long. The CDR3 reads CASSPGGPSYEQYF. CDR3 DNA: TGTGCCAGCAGCCCGGGCGGGCCCTCCTACGAGCAGTACTTC.

In its sample, this clonotype was seen a few times. The CDR3 spells CASSAYSGATHNEQFF. The DNA of the CDR3 is TGTGCCAGCTCAGCTTATAGCGGGGCAACACACAATGAGCAGTTCTTC. This chain connects TRBV18 to TRBJ2-1; 8 nucleotides align to TRBD2. Germline assignment: CDR1 KGHSH and CDR2 LQKENI. With 5 bases clipped from V and 5 bases from J, the junction kept 11 bases outside the gene matches. CDR3 size: 16 residues. Using reference TRBV18 and TRBJ2-1 for the parts outside the CDR3, the full variable domain is NAGVMQNPRHLVRRRGQEARLRCSPMKGHSHVYWYRQLPEEGLKFMVYLQKENIIDESGMPKERFSAEFPKEGPSILRIQQVVRGDSAAYFCASSAYSGATHNEQFFGPGTRLTVL.

This clonotype was recorded a few times. The chain couples TRBV5-1 to TRBJ2-7; either TRBD1 or TRBD2 may supply D (6 bases each). V was pared by 0 bases and J by 2 bases, with 15 bases between. The germline V gene encodes CDR1 SGHRS and CDR2 YFSETQ. The CDR3 spans 16 residues. DNA for the CDR3: TGCGCCAGCAGCTTGGCGGGGGCGGCGGCTACCTACGAGCAGTACTTC. It codes for CASSLAGAAATYEQYF.

In this sample, this clonotype turned up a few times. The chain has TRBV7-9 and TRBJ1-2; no firm D call. This CDR3 has 14 residues. Trimming shortened V by 1 base and J by 2 bases, and 8 bases separated the two germline ends. Germline CDR1 is SEHNR and CDR2 is FQNEAQ (reference sequence). CDR3 nucleotide sequence: TGTGCCAGCAGCTTAGGGTCGCAGAACTATGGCTACACCTTC. It yields the protein CASSLGSQNYGYTF. Full variable domain (outside the CDR3, taken from reference TRBV7-9 and TRBJ1-2): DTGVSQNPRHKITKRGQNVTFRCDPISEHNRLYWYRQTLGQGPEFLTYFQNEAQLEKSRLLSDRFSAERPKGSFSTLEIQRTEQGDSAMYLCASSLGSQNYGYTFGSGTRLTVV.

This clonotype was counted only a few times. This chain links TRBV30 with TRBJ2-3, with TRBD1 identical over 8 bases. Germline V CDR1 and CDR2: GTSNPN, SVGIG (reference sequence). The CDR3 spans 15 residues. The junction had 8 bases not matched to a gene; V was cut back by 2 bases and J by 4 bases. The CDR3 spells CAWSPTGGGADTQYF. CDR3 nucleotides: TGTGCCTGGAGTCCTACAGGGGGAGGCGCAGATACGCAGTATTTT.

This clonotype was counted at least ten times. This chain links TRBV5-1 with TRBJ2-5; possible D gene TRBD1, 6 bases. Between the trimmed V and J ends, which lost 2 bases and 4 bases, there was a span of 12 bases. Germline assignment: CDR1 SGHRS and CDR2 YFSETQ. The length of the CDR3 is 14 residues. CDR3 region: CASSLGTGTETQYF. CDR3 coding DNA: TGCGCCAGCAGCTTAGGTACAGGGACAGAGACCCAGTACTTC.

This chain links TRBV12-3 or TRBV12-4 with TRBJ2-7; 7 bases are a match to TRBD1. The CDR3 length is 14 residues. Trimming at V came to 6 bases and at J to 1 base, leaving 6 bases not matched to a gene. The DNA of the CDR3 is TGTGCCAGCAGACCTTCGACAGGGTCCTACGAGCAGTACTTC. Its protein is CASRPSTGSYEQYF.

This clonotype showed up just a few times. The chain links TRBV2 to TRBJ2-5, with unresolved D. V dropped 3 bases and J dropped 0 bases, with 8 bases sitting between them. This CDR3 spans 14 amino acids. Germline V CDR1 and CDR2: SNHLY, FYNNEI. For the CDR3, the DNA is TGTGCCAGCAGTGATACAGAGTACCAAGAGACCCAGTACTTC. Translating gives CASSDTEYQETQYF.

The V gene is TRBV20-1, the J gene TRBJ2-2; 8 bases match TRBD2. Germline V CDR1 and CDR2: DFQATT, SNEGSKA (reference sequence). J was trimmed by 7 bases and V by 0 bases; bases with no gene match: 1. The CDR3 extends over 13 amino acids. The CDR3 DNA reads TGCAGTGCTAGAGATCGGGAGGGCGGGGAGCTGTTTTTT. Protein: CSARDREGGELFF.

CDR3 amino acids: CSASWQGADGYTF. CDR3 nucleotides: TGCAGTGCTAGTTGGCAGGGGGCTGACGGCTACACCTTC. The chain couples TRBV20-1 to TRBJ1-2, with 8 positions matching TRBD1. Germline assignment: CDR1 DFQATT and CDR2 SNEGSKA (reference sequence). The CDR3 runs to 13 residues. Trimming took 3 bases from V and 8 from J; bases not matched to a gene: 8.

This clonotype was found a few times. The chain couples TRBV4-1 to TRBJ1-2; D is undetermined. The ends were cut back, 0 bases at V and 6 bases at J, with 17 bases in the middle. Germline V CDR1 and CDR2: MGHRA, YSYEKL. This CDR3 contains 16 residues. The CDR3 is CASSQEVNFGVHGYTF. CDR3 coding DNA: TGCGCCAGCAGCCAAGAGGTGAATTTCGGAGTCCATGGCTACACCTTC.

The sample holds a few counts of this clonotype. This chain connects TRBV7-9 to TRBJ2-4; D unclear. Germline V gives CDR1 SEHNR, CDR2 FQNEAQ (reference sequence). V lost 2 bases, J lost 13 bases, and 18 bases lay in between. CDR3 length: 14 amino acids. CDR3 residues: CASSLRAPTSPQYF. DNA for the CDR3: TGTGCCAGCAGCTTAAGGGCACCTACGAGTCCACAGTACTTC.

In its sample, this clonotype was seen a few times. V gene TRBV5-1 combines with J gene TRBJ1-2, with D possibly being TRBD1 (5 bases). The ends were cut back, 1 base at V and 2 bases at J, with 12 bases in the middle. Germline V CDR1 and CDR2: SGHRS, YFSETQ. The CDR3 totals 15 residues. This CDR3 reads CASSLSAGPNYGYTF. DNA of the CDR3: TGCGCCAGCAGCTTGTCTGCAGGGCCCAACTATGGCTACACCTTC.

The V call is TRBV12-3 or TRBV12-4, the J call TRBJ1-5; D is perhaps TRBD1 (6 bases). This CDR3 is 14 amino acids long. Trimming took off 5 bases at V and 1 base at J, with 9 bases between the two ends. CDR3 protein: CASSITGSNQPQHF. DNA of the CDR3: TGTGCCAGCAGTATAACAGGGAGCAATCAGCCCCAGCATTTT.

This rearrangement joins TRBV5-1 to TRBJ2-5; 10 bases align to TRBD2. Germline V lookup: CDR1 SGHRS, CDR2 YFSETQ. The CDR3 spans 18 residues. The trim removed 0 bases at V and 5 bases at J, leaving 13 bases unmatched. The DNA of the CDR3 is TGCGCCAGCAGCTTGGCTGGGCCTAGCGGGAGTAGTTGGGAGACCCAGTACTTC. This gives the protein CASSLAGPSGSSWETQYF.

The chain has TRBV20-1 and TRBJ1-5, with 10 bases matching TRBD1. Germline V CDR1 and CDR2: DFQATT, SNEGSKA (reference sequence). The CDR3 extends over 13 amino acids. The J segment lost 5 bases and the V segment lost 6 bases, leaving 4 bases of the junction unmatched. DNA for the CDR3: TGCAGTGCCGGGACAGGGGCTTATCAGCCCCAGCATTTT. Encoded protein: CSAGTGAYQPQHF.

V and J are TRBV7-2 and TRBJ2-4, with 8 bases identical to TRBD1. V lost 4 bases and J lost 5; bases outside the gene matches: 4. Germline lookup yields CDR1 SGHTA and CDR2 FQGNSA. The CDR3 loop spans 14 amino acids. CDR3 sequence reads: CASSSPDRENIQYF. The CDR3 bases are TGTGCCAGCAGCTCCCCGGACAGGGAAAACATTCAGTACTTC.

In its sample, this clonotype was seen a few times. This sequence joins TRBV4-1 and TRBJ1-5; no clear D. Per germline, CDR1 MGHRA and CDR2 YSYEKL. CDR3 length: 15 residues. Deletions cut 5 bases from V and 0 bases from J, with 11 bases between. CDR3 in amino acids: CASSTRTGSNQPQHF. Written as DNA, the CDR3 is TGCGCCAGCAGCACCCGGACGGGTAGCAATCAGCCCCAGCATTTT.

A few counts support this clonotype. DNA of the CDR3: TGTGCCAGCAGCTTAGACACAGGGGGGAGCGGGAACATTCAGTACTTC. Its translation is CASSLDTGGSGNIQYF. The V gene is TRBV7-2, the J gene TRBJ2-4, with 8 bases fitting TRBD1. This CDR3 has 16 residues. V was clipped by 1 base and J by 7 bases; unmatched bases: 9. CDR1 SGHTA and CDR2 FQGNSA come from the germline V gene.

V usage is TRBV7-8 and J usage is TRBJ2-3, with 7 bases matching TRBD2. Germline loops: CDR1 SGHVS, CDR2 FQNEAQ. CDR3 size: 15 residues. The V segment lost 6 bases and the J segment 3 bases; nucleotides outside the gene matches: 9. CDR3 amino acids: CASRLREALTDTQYF. As DNA, the CDR3 is TGTGCCAGCAGGTTACGGGAGGCTTTAACAGATACGCAGTATTTT. Together with reference TRBV7-8 and TRBJ2-3, the CDR3 gives the full variable domain: GAGVSQSPRYKVAKRGQDVALRCDPISGHVSLFWYQQALGQGPEFLTYFQNEAQLDKSGLPSDRFFAERPEGSVSTLKIQRTQQEDSAVYLCASRLREALTDTQYFGPGTRLTVL.

The chain has TRBV18 and TRBJ2-1; D may match TRBD1 or TRBD2 (5 bases each). Trimming cost V 4 bases and J 4 bases, with 20 bases left between them. Germline V gives CDR1 KGHSH, CDR2 LQKENI. The CDR3 loop spans 17 amino acids. The CDR3 is CASSLEKGTWGYNEQFF. The CDR3 DNA sequence: TGTGCCAGCTCACTCGAGAAAGGGACGTGGGGGTACAATGAGCAGTTCTTC.

This clonotype occurred a few times. The gene calls are TRBV12-3 or TRBV12-4 and TRBJ1-5; D remains ambiguous. V was cut by 1 base and J by 7 bases, with 8 bases left in between. The CDR3 contains 13 residues. In DNA, the CDR3 is TGTGCCAGCAGTTTAGGTGATTGGCAGCCCCAGCATTTT. Protein product: CASSLGDWQPQHF.

The chain has TRBV4-1 and TRBJ2-7; D may be TRBD1 (6 bases). Trimming stripped 2 bases from V and 2 bases from J, with 10 bases between. There are 14 residues in the CDR3. CDR1 is MGHRA and CDR2 is YSYEKL in the germline V gene. The CDR3 protein is CASSQPGQAYEQYF. The CDR3 DNA reads TGCGCCAGCAGCCAACCGGGACAAGCCTACGAGCAGTACTTC.

The chain combines TRBV7-8 with TRBJ1-1; D gene uncertain. Trimming removed 5 bases at V and 5 bases at J, with 18 bases between. The CDR3 has 15 amino acids. Looked up from germline, CDR1 is SGHVS and CDR2 is FQNEAQ. The CDR3 loop reads CASSPRATQGTEAFF. The CDR3 DNA sequence: TGTGCCAGCAGCCCTCGGGCCACCCAAGGGACTGAAGCTTTCTTT.

The sample holds a few counts of this clonotype. The rearrangement links TRBV19 to TRBJ1-1; D is undetermined. Germline-derived CDR1 and CDR2 are LNHDA and SQIVND (reference sequence). V was clipped by 1 base and J by 0 bases, with 21 bases between them. CDR3 length equals 19 residues. CDR3: CASSIGAGGWRGMNTEAFF. CDR3 nucleotides: TGTGCCAGTAGTATAGGCGCAGGTGGGTGGAGAGGGATGAACACTGAAGCTTTCTTT.